The next 16 T cell receptor beta chains were all read from a single sample in a study of shared clonotypes between healthy human individuals. The repertoire was sequenced with immunoSEQ multiplex PCR; TCRdb's copy has only in-frame clones and lacks some. The sample has approximately 2,300,000 clones, 85% to 95% seen once; the top ten hold approximately 0.4%. Sequenced: naive CD4+ T cells from PBMCs. Regarding subset: CD45RA+ positively selected. Receptors originate from a young man in good health. Some clones in this sample may be carry-over from other donors' samples.

Note on this clone: In the same sample, other DNA sequences code for this CDR3. V usage is TRBV19 and J usage is TRBJ2-7; D may be TRBD1 (6 bases). The CDR3 spans 12 residues. The V gene lost 5 bases and the J gene lost 3 bases, with 8 bases spanning the gap. Germline CDR1 reads LNHDA; CDR2 reads SQIVND (reference sequence). The CDR3 here is CASSPRGYEQYF. The CDR3, as DNA: TGTGCCAGTAGTCCCAGGGGCTACGAGCAGTACTTC. Full variable domain (outside the CDR3, taken from reference TRBV19 and TRBJ2-7): DGGITQSPKYLFRKEGQNVTLSCEQNLNHDAMYWYRQDPGQGLRLIYYSQIVNDFQKGDIAEGYSVSREKKESFPLTVTSAQKNPTAFYLCASSPRGYEQYFGPGTRLTVT.

The V and J genes are TRBV19 and TRBJ1-2; 9 positions match TRBD1. This CDR3 has 13 residues. The germline CDR1 and CDR2 sequences are LNHDA and SQIVND (reference sequence). The junction had 5 bases not matched to a gene; V was cut back by 5 bases and J by 7 bases. The CDR3 spells CASSPGQGIGYTF. The CDR3 region has the DNA TGTGCCAGTAGTCCGGGACAGGGCATTGGCTACACCTTC.

The V call is TRBV30, the J call TRBJ2-1, with a weak D call TRBD1 (5 bases). Germline V lookup: CDR1 GTSNPN, CDR2 SVGIG (reference sequence). The CDR3 extends over 10 amino acids. The ends were cut back, 5 bases at V and 7 bases at J, with 6 bases in the middle. The CDR3 nucleotides are TGTGCCTGGGACAGAAATGAGCAGTTCTTC. It codes for CAWDRNEQFF.

V is TRBV28 and J is TRBJ1-2; perhaps TRBD1 as D (5 bases). Trimming pared 7 bases from V and 7 bases from J, leaving 16 bases between. This CDR3 region has 13 residues. Germline V gives CDR1 MDHEN, CDR2 SYDVKM. CDR3 sequence reads: CASNYGQMVGYTF. The CDR3 bases are TGTGCCAGCAATTATGGACAAATGGTTGGCTACACCTTC.

Details on this clone: The sample carries other DNA sequences with the same CDR3. The chain employs TRBV27 and TRBJ1-2; D is possibly TRBD1 (5 bases). CDR1 MNHEY and CDR2 SMNVEV come from the germline V gene (reference sequence). This CDR3 has 13 residues. V shed 8 bases and J shed 2 bases, with 12 bases lying between them. The CDR3: CASRRGGNYGYTF. CDR3 sequence (DNA): TGTGCCAGCCGGCGGGGGGGAAACTATGGCTACACCTTC.

V usage is TRBV28 and J usage is TRBJ2-5; 7 bases agree with TRBD1. The DNA end lines up better with TRBJ2-7; the J call may be wrong. The CDR3 totals 14 residues. The V gene's germline CDR1 is MDHEN and CDR2 SYDVKM. The CDR3 coding sequence is TGTGCCAGCAGCCCCGGACAGGTTAAGTACGAGCAGTACTTC. Translation: CASSPGQVKYEQYF.

The rearrangement links TRBV27 to TRBJ2-1; the match to TRBD2 covers 9 bases. CDR3 length: 15 amino acids. V was pared by 5 bases and J by 5 bases, with 7 bases of the junction left unmatched. In germline, CDR1 is MNHEY, CDR2 SMNVEV (reference sequence). This CDR3 reads CASSPAGGRNNEQFF. DNA for the CDR3: TGTGCCAGCAGTCCCGCGGGAGGGCGGAACAATGAGCAGTTCTTC.

The chain joins TRBV6-6 to TRBJ2-7; possible D gene TRBD2, 6 bases. Germline V CDR1 and CDR2: MNHNY, SVGAGI (reference sequence). The CDR3 covers 12 residues. The germline V and J ends were trimmed by 7 bases and 7 bases, with 14 bases remaining between them. The DNA for the CDR3 is TGTGCCAGCACCAGACCTGGAGGGGAGCAGTACTTC. Encoded protein: CASTRPGGEQYF.

The chain uses TRBV11-2 and TRBJ1-3; possible D gene TRBD1, 5 bases. Germline CDR1 SGHAT, CDR2 FQNNGV. Trimming removed 6 bases at V and 1 base at J, with 10 bases between. The CDR3 runs to 14 residues. The CDR3 region has the DNA TGTGCCAGCAGGCGGGACGGATCTGGAAACACCATATATTTT. It encodes CASRRDGSGNTIYF.

This clone was seen once. The V gene is TRBV7-8, the J gene TRBJ1-2; no reliable D call. The V gene's germline CDR1 is SGHVS and CDR2 FQNEAQ. The CDR3 covers 15 residues. Deletions cut 0 bases from V and 1 base from J, with 9 bases between. The CDR3 spells CASSLAGGDNYGYTF. For the CDR3, the DNA is TGTGCCAGCAGCTTAGCGGGCGGTGATAACTATGGCTACACCTTC. The full variable domain, in which reference TRBV7-8 and TRBJ1-2 provide the parts outside the CDR3, is GAGVSQSPRYKVAKRGQDVALRCDPISGHVSLFWYQQALGQGPEFLTYFQNEAQLDKSGLPSDRFFAERPEGSVSTLKIQRTQQEDSAVYLCASSLAGGDNYGYTFGSGTRLTVV.

For this clone: Other DNA sequences within the sample encode an identical CDR3. The V gene is TRBV28, the J gene TRBJ1-2; 8 bases line up with TRBD1. This CDR3 is 13 amino acids long. Germline V gene sequence: CDR1 MDHEN, CDR2 SYDVKM. V shed 6 bases and J 2 bases; nucleotides not matched to a gene: 2. The CDR3, as DNA: TGTGCCAGCAGCCGACAGGGGAACTATGGCTACACCTTC. As protein: CASSRQGNYGYTF.

This clone was detected only a few times. The chain has TRBV27 and TRBJ1-2; D unclear. V shed 8 bases and J shed 0 bases, with 7 bases lying between them. In germline, CDR1 is MNHEY, CDR2 SMNVEV (reference sequence). The CDR3 runs 12 residues. In DNA form, the CDR3 reads TGTGCCAGCCGCTCAACTAACTATGGCTACACCTTC. Translation gives CASRSTNYGYTF.

As for this clone: Other DNA sequences in this sample translate to the same CDR3. The chain couples TRBV5-1 to TRBJ2-5; 8 bases align to TRBD1. The CDR3 is 15 residues long. Germline V lookup: CDR1 SGHRS, CDR2 YFSETQ. V lost 0 bases and J lost 4; bases outside the gene matches: 5. The CDR3 nucleotides read TGCGCCAGCAGCTTGGCCGGGACAGGCGGAGAGACCCAGTACTTC. It specifies CASSLAGTGGETQYF.

This clone was counted only a few times. The rearrangement links TRBV6-5 to TRBJ2-1; TRBD1 matches 9 bases. CDR1 is MNHEY, CDR2 SVGAGI, per germline. V was clipped by 5 bases and J by 15 bases; unmatched bases: 8. CDR3 length equals 12 residues. The DNA of the CDR3 is TGTGCCAGCAGTGGCACCGGGACAGGGAGGTTCTTC. Protein product: CASSGTGTGRFF.

There are a few counts of this clone. In the same sample, other DNA sequences code for this CDR3. The V gene is TRBV7-2, the J gene TRBJ2-3; 9 nucleotides agree with TRBD2. Losses at the gene ends were 5 bases for V and 0 bases for J; bases not matched to a gene: 3. The germline CDR1 and CDR2 sequences are SGHTA and FQGNSA. This CDR3 contains 15 residues. Here the CDR3 reads CASSPGLASTDTQYF. The CDR3, as DNA: TGTGCCAGCAGCCCCGGACTAGCGAGCACAGATACGCAGTATTTT.

The chain is built from TRBV10-2 and TRBJ1-3; D is unresolved. The V gene lost 2 bases and the J gene lost 0 bases, with 11 bases spanning the gap. Germline V lookup: CDR1 WSHSY, CDR2 SAAADI. This CDR3 has 16 residues. CDR3 in amino acids: CASSEPDWYSGNTIYF. In DNA form, the CDR3 reads TGCGCCAGCAGTGAGCCCGACTGGTACTCTGGAAACACCATATATTTT.